This T cell receptor beta chain originates from a study of blood T cell repertoires in COVID-19. The CDR3 has 14 amino acids. Per the germline V gene, CDR1 is SGDLS and CDR2 is YYNGEE. V lost 0 bases to trimming and J lost 5 bases, with 8 bases between them. Original processing notes: Reference gene primer amplification gave estimated nucleated cell counts. Libraries were prepared by immunoSEQ multiplex PCR; TCRdb keeps only in-frame clonotypes and omits some of them. The DNA was the basis for D and trimming; V, J and clone size are from that table. The repertoire holds about 80,000 clones, about four fifths seen once, with about 12% in the top ten.

This chain connects TRBV9 to TRBJ2-2; D unclear. The sequence was collected from a man older than 75 with acute or convalescent COVID-19. What was sequenced was peripheral blood. Here the CDR3 reads CASSVGQRTGELFF. CDR3 nucleotides: TGTGCCAGCAGCGTAGGGCAGCGTACCGGGGAGCTGTTTTTT.